This TCR beta chain originates from a study of T cells after yellow fever vaccination. Study at large: In the case of low-cell-number fractions, SMART-Seq v4 Ultra Low Input was used for preparation. General study points: Among all clonotypes, a small share was observed in both CD4 and CD8 compartments. Subsequent to the booster, the majority of primary-vaccination clones reappeared (about 97% CD4, approximately 90% CD8).

UMIs and a universal primer site were added when TCR cDNA was made by 5'RACE template switching. TCRdb reanalysed the 5' RACE reads using MiXCR and keeps one entry per CDR3 protein. Altogether roughly 250,000 distinct CDR3 sequences are present, 10% to 15% being singletons, with the ten largest covering about 0.51%. Germline CDR1 MNHEY, CDR2 SVGEGT. The CDR3 is made up of 15 amino acids. J was trimmed by 2 bases and V by 6 bases; bases with no gene match: 4. Only a few counts were recorded for this clonotype. The antigen remains undetermined. This sequence originates from a man between 25 and 39 years old who received the YFV17D yellow fever vaccine. This rearrangement joins TRBV6-2 or TRBV6-3 to TRBJ2-1; 10 bases map to TRBD2. The specimen was CD4+ T cells sorted from PBMCs, collected 45 days after the yellow fever booster vaccination. The CDR3: CASSGLAVTYNEQFF. The CDR3 nucleotides are TGTGCCAGCAGCGGACTAGCGGTAACCTACAATGAGCAGTTCTTC.